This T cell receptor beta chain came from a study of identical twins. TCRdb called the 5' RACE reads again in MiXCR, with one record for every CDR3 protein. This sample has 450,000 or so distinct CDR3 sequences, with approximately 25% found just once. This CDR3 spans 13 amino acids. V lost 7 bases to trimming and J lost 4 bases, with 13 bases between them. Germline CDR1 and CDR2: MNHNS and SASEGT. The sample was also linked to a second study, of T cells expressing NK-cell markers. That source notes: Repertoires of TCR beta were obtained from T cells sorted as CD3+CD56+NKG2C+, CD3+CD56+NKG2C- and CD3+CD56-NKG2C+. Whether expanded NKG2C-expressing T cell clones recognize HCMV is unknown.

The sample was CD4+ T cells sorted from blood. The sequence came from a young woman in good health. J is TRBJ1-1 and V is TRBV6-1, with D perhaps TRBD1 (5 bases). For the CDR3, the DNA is TGTGCCAGCACCTCCACGGGGGGCACTGAAGCTTTCTTT. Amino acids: CASTSTGGTEAFF.